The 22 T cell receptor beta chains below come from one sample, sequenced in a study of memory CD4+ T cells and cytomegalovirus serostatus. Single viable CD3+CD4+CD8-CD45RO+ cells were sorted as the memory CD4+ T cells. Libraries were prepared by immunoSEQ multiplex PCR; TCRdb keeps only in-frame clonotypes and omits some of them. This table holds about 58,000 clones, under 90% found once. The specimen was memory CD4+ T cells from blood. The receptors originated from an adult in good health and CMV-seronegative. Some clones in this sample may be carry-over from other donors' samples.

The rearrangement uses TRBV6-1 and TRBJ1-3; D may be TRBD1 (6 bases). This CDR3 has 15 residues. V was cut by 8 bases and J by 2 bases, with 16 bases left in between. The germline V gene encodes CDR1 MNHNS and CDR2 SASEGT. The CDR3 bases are TGTGCCAGCGGCTATCTGAGGGGGGCTGGAAACACCATATATTTT. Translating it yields CASGYLRGAGNTIYF.

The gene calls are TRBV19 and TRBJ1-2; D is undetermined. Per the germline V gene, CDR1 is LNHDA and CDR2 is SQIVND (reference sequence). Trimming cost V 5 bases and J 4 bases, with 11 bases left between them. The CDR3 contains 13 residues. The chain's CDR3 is CASSFEFGYGYTF. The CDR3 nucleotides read TGTGCCAGTAGTTTCGAGTTTGGCTATGGCTACACCTTC.

The CDR3 loop reads CASSSWDRGSSYEQYF. In DNA, the CDR3 is TGTGCCAGCAGCTCGTGGGACAGGGGGAGCTCCTACGAGCAGTACTTC. V and J are TRBV7-2 and TRBJ2-7; 11 bases map to TRBD1. This CDR3 spans 16 amino acids. The germline V gene encodes CDR1 SGHTA and CDR2 FQGNSA. Trimming removed 4 bases from V and 0 bases from J; junction bases left unmatched: 5.

The CDR3 nucleotides are TGTGCCAGCAGCGCTCGAGGGGCGGCGGGCGGAAACATTCAGTACTTC. It translates to CASSARGAAGGNIQYF. J is TRBJ2-4 and V is TRBV5-6; D may correspond to TRBD1 or TRBD2 (5 bases each). This CDR3 has 16 amino acids. In germline, CDR1 is SGHDT, CDR2 YYEEEE. Between the trimmed V and J ends, which lost 4 bases and 6 bases, there was a span of 20 bases.

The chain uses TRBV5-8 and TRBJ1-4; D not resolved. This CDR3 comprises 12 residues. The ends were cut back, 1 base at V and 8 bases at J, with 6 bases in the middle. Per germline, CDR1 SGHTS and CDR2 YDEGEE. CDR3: CASSLKKEKLFF. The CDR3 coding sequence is TGTGCCAGCAGCTTGAAAAAGGAAAAACTGTTTTTT.

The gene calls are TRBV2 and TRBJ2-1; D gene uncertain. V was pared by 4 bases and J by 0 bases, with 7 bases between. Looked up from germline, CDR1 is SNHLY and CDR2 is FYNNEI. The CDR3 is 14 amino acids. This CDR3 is CASSGAGSYNEQFF. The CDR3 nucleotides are TGTGCCAGCAGTGGAGCAGGCTCCTACAATGAGCAGTTCTTC.

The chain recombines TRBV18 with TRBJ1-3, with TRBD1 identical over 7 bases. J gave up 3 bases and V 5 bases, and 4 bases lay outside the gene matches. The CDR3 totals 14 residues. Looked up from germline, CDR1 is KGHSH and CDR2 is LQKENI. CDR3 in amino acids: CASSSRGSGNTIYF. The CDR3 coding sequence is TGTGCCAGCTCATCCAGGGGGAGTGGAAACACCATATATTTT.

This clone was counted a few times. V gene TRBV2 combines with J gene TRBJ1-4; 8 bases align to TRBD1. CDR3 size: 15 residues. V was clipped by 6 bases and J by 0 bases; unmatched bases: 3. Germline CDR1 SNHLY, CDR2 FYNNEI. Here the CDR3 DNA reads TGTGCCAGCAGGAGGGACAGGACAACTAATGAAAAACTGTTTTTT. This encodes CASRRDRTTNEKLFF.

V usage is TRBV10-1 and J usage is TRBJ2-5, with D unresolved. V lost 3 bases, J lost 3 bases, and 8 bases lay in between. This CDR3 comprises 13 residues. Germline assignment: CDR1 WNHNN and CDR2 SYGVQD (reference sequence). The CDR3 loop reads CASSDEREETQYF. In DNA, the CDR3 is TGCGCCAGCAGTGATGAAAGGGAAGAGACCCAGTACTTC.

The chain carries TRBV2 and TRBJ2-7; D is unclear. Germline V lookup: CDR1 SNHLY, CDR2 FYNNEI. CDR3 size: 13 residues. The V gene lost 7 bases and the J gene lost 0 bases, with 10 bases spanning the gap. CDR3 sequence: CASTDPTSYEQYF. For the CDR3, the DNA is TGTGCCAGCACCGATCCAACCTCCTACGAGCAGTACTTC.

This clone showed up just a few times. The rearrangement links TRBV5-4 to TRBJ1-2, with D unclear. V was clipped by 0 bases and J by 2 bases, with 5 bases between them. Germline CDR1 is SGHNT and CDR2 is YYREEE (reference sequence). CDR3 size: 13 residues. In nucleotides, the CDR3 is TGTGCCAGCAGCTTGGCGCAGAACTATGGCTACACCTTC. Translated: CASSLAQNYGYTF. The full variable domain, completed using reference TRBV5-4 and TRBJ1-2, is ETGVTQSPTHLIKTRGQQVTLRCSSQSGHNTVSWYQQALGQGPQFIFQYYREEENGRGNFPPRFSGLQFPNYSSELNVNALELDDSALYLCASSLAQNYGYTFGSGTRLTVV.

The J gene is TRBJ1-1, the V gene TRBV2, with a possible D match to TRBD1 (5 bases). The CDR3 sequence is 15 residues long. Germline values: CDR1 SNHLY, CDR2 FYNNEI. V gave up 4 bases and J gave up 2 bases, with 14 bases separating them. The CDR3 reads CASSVQGSHNTEAFF. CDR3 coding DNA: TGTGCCAGCAGTGTTCAGGGCTCGCACAACACTGAAGCTTTCTTT.

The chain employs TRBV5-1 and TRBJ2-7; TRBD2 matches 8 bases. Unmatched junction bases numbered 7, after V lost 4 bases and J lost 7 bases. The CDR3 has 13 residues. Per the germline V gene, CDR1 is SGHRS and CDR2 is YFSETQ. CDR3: CASSLGLVQEQYF. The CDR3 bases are TGCGCCAGCAGCCTGGGACTAGTGCAGGAGCAGTACTTC.

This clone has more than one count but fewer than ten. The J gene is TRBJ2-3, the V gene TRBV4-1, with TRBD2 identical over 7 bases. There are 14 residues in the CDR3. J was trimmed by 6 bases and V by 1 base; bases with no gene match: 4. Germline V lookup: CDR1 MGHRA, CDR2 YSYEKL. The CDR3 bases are TGCGCCAGCAGCCAAGTGGGGGGGACCGATACGCAGTATTTT. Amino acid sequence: CASSQVGGTDTQYF.

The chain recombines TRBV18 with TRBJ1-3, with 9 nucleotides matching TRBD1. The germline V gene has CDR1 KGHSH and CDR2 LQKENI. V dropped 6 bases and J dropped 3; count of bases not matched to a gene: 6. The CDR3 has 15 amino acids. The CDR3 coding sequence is TGTGCCAGCTCGCTACAGGGGGCGCTTGGAAACACCATATATTTT. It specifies CASSLQGALGNTIYF.

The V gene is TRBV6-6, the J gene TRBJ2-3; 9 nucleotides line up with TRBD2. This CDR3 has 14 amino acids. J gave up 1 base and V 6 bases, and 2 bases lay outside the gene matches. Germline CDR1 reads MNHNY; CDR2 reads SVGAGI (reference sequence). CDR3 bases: TGTGCCAGCAGCCGCGGGGGGGGCACAGATACGCAGTATTTT. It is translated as CASSRGGGTDTQYF.

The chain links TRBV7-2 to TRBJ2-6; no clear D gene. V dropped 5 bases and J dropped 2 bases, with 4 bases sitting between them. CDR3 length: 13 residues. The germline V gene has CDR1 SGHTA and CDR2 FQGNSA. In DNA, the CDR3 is TGTGCCAGCAGCGCGACTGGGGCCAACGTCCTGACTTTC. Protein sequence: CASSATGANVLTF.

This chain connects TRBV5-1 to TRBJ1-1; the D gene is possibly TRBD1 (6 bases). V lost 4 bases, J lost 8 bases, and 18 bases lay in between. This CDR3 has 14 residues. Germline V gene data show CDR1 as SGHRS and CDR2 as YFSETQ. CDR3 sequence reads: CASSISRRGGEAFF. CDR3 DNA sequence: TGCGCCAGCAGCATATCCCGCAGGGGCGGGGAAGCTTTCTTT.

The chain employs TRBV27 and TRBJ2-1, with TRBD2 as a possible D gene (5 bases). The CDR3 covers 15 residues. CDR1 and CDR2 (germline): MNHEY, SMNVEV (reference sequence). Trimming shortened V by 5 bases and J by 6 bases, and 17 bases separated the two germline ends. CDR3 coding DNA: TGTGCCAGCAGTCCCGGACGGAGGTCGAGCAATGAGCAGTTCTTC. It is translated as CASSPGRRSSNEQFF.

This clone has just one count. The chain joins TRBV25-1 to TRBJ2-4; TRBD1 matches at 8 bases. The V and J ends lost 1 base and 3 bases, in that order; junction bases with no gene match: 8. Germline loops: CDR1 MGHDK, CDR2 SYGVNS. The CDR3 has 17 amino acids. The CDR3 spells CASSEFRGQDDKNIQYF. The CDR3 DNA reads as TGTGCCAGCAGTGAATTTAGGGGACAGGATGACAAAAACATTCAGTACTTC.

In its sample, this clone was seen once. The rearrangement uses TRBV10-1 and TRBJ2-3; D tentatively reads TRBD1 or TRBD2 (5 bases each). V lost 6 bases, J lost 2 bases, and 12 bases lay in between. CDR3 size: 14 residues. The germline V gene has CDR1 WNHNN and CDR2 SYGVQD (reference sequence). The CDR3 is CASSRGGHTDTQYF. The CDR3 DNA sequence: TGCGCCAGCAGCCGCGGAGGACACACAGATACGCAGTATTTT.

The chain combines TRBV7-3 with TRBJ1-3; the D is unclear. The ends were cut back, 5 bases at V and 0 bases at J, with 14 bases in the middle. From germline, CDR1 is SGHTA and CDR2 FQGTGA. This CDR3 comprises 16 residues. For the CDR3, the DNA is TGTGCCAGCAGCATAGGGCCGGGAAGCTCTGGAAACACCATATATTTT. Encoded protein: CASSIGPGSSGNTIYF.